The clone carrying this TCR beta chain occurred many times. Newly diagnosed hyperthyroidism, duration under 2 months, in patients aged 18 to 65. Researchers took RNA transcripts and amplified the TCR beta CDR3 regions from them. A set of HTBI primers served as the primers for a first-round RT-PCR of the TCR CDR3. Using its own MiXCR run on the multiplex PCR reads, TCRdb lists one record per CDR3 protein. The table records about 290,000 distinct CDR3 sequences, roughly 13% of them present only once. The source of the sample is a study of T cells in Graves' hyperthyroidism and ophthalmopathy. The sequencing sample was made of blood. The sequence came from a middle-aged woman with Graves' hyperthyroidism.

The CDR3 here is CASSLARQMWETQYF. CDR3 DNA: TGTGCCAGCAGCTTAGCCCGACAAATGTGGGAGACCCAGTACTTC. The chain carries TRBV7-2 and TRBJ2-5; D call uncertain. CDR1 SGHTA and CDR2 FQGNSA come from the germline V gene. The V gene lost 0 bases and the J gene lost 5 bases, with 13 bases spanning the gap. The CDR3 length is 15 residues.